Below are 9 T cell receptor beta chains sequenced from a single sample in a study of blood T cell repertoires in COVID-19 (dated by TCRdb to about 2020). Libraries were built with the immunoSEQ multiplex PCR assay. Drawn from immuneACCESS, this table holds only the in-frame rearrangements with V and J called that TCRdb kept. Clones are partly lost; checked studies trace under half to an unresolved V gene and leave the rest unexplained. Recorded for this sample are hundreds of thousands of clones; approximately 85% of them occurred a single time. The top ten hold approximately 7.5% of the sample. The sample was peripheral blood. Receptors were obtained from a human donor in a cohort sampled during active COVID-19.

The table lists this clone with many counts. V and J are TRBV5-5 and TRBJ2-7; no definite D call. V was shortened by 2 bases and J by 4 bases, with 7 bases between the two germline ends. This CDR3 is built from 12 residues. CDR1 is SGHKS and CDR2 is YYEKEE in the germline V gene (reference sequence). The CDR3 coding sequence is TGTGCCAGCAGCTTTACTCAATACGAGCAGTACTTC. This encodes CASSFTQYEQYF.

This clone was observed once. The chain uses TRBV7-9 and TRBJ1-4; D is undetermined. V was trimmed by 4 bases and J by 4 bases, leaving 10 bases between them. The CDR3 totals 14 residues. Germline V gene data show CDR1 as SEHNR and CDR2 as FQNEAQ (reference sequence). The CDR3: CASSYFEGNEKLFF. In nucleotides, the CDR3 is TGTGCCAGCAGCTACTTTGAGGGTAATGAAAAACTGTTTTTT.

This clone was seen a single time. V and J are TRBV27 and TRBJ2-7; a weak D match, TRBD1 (6 bases). The CDR3 consists of 13 residues. Trimming shortened V by 3 bases and J by 6 bases, and 12 bases separated the two germline ends. Germline CDR1 reads MNHEY; CDR2 reads SMNVEV (reference sequence). Here the CDR3 reads CASSLVWGREQYF. The CDR3 DNA reads TGTGCCAGCAGTTTGGTCTGGGGGCGCGAGCAGTACTTC.

The chain links TRBV5-3 to TRBJ1-4, with 7 bases aligning to TRBD1. TRBV5-3 is an open reading frame, and its role is uncertain. Trimming at V came to 9 bases and at J to 7 bases, leaving 18 bases not matched to a gene. The CDR3 spans 16 residues. The DNA of the CDR3 is TGTGCCATATACCAGACAGGGCCTAACGGTGGTGAAAAACTGTTTTTT. Its translation: CAIYQTGPNGGEKLFF.

The V call is TRBV5-4, the J call TRBJ2-2; D is undetermined. Germline V gene lookup returns CDR1 SGHNT and CDR2 YYREEE (reference sequence). V lost 0 bases and J 3 bases, leaving 3 bases between the germline ends. The CDR3 totals 13 residues. The CDR3 protein is CASSLADTGELFF. CDR3 sequence (DNA): TGTGCCAGCAGCTTGGCTGACACCGGGGAGCTGTTTTTT.

This clone was seen more than once but under ten times. V gene TRBV7-8 combines with J gene TRBJ1-3, with a weak D call TRBD1 (5 bases). Per germline, CDR1 SGHVS and CDR2 FQNEAQ. V was clipped by 5 bases and J by 0 bases, with 14 bases between them. The CDR3 contains 16 residues. In DNA form, the CDR3 reads TGTGCCAGCAGCCGTTTTCGACAGAGCTCTGGAAACACCATATATTTT. It specifies CASSRFRQSSGNTIYF.

There are a few counts of this clone. V gene TRBV5-1 combines with J gene TRBJ1-4; weak D call: TRBD1 (5 bases). Germline V gene sequence: CDR1 SGHRS, CDR2 YFSETQ. This CDR3 is 15 amino acids long. Trimming shortened V by 9 bases and J by 8 bases, and 23 bases separated the two germline ends. The CDR3 region is CATTSNGGSREKLFF. In nucleotides, the CDR3 is TGCGCCACCACATCGAACGGGGGAAGTAGGGAAAAACTGTTTTTT.

This clone was observed a single time. J is TRBJ1-1 and V is TRBV27; the D gene is possibly TRBD1 (5 bases). CDR1 and CDR2 (germline): MNHEY, SMNVEV (reference sequence). The CDR3 contains 13 residues. V gave up 4 bases and J gave up 1 base, with 7 bases separating them. The CDR3 sequence is CASSYRSNTEAFF. The CDR3 DNA reads TGTGCCAGCAGTTACAGGTCGAACACTGAAGCTTTCTTT.

This chain uses TRBV24-1 with TRBJ2-7; 7 bases are a match to TRBD2. Germline assignment: CDR1 KGHDR and CDR2 SFDVKD. V was pared by 2 bases and J by 1 base, with 1 base of the junction left unmatched. CDR3 length: 14 amino acids. The CDR3 region is CATSDSGGSYEQYF. For the CDR3, the DNA is TGTGCCACCAGTGATTCCGGGGGGTCCTACGAGCAGTACTTC.